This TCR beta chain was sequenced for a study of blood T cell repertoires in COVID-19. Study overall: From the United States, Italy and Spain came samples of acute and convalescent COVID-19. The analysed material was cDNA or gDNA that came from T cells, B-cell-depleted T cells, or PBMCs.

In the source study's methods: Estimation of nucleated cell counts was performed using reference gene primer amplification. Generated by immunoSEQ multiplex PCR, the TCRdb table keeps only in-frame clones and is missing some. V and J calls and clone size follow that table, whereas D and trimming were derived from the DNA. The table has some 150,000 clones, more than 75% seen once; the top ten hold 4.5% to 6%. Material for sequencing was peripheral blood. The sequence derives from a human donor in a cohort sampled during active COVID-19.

The CDR3 spells CASSSRGLDTQYF. CDR3 nucleotides: TGTGCCAGCAGCTCGAGGGGGCTAGATACGCAGTATTTT. The rearrangement uses TRBV7-3 and TRBJ2-3, with 7 nucleotides matching TRBD1. Germline CDR1 and CDR2: SGHTA and FQGTGA. The junction had 3 bases not matched to a gene; V was cut back by 4 bases and J by 5 bases. The CDR3 length is 13 residues.